This paragraph covers one T cell receptor (beta chain) sequence. Its antigen is still unknown. The data are from a study of cytomegalovirus exposure and HLA in healthy donors. Whole-study findings and limits: The authors later found HLA-associated TCR beta chains more clonally expanded than equally common others. TCR beta V- and J-gene trimming, according to a later analysis, was linked to a missense DCLRE1C variant.

The CDR3 has 15 amino acids. Between the trimmed V and J ends, which lost 1 base and 5 bases, there was a span of 14 bases. From germline, CDR1 is WSHSY and CDR2 SAAADI. PCR amplification relied on 60 Vbeta primers (plus 13 Jbeta primers). Repertoires were generated with immunoSEQ multiplex PCR, while TCRdb's copy carries only in-frame clones and drops some. This table holds about 77,000 clones, about 80% found once. The origin of this receptor is a man aged 40-50 years in good health and CMV-seronegative. The chain combines TRBV10-2 with TRBJ2-5; D call uncertain. Sequencing used PBMCs. The CDR3 sequence is CASSEWASSSETQYF. The CDR3 DNA sequence: TGCGCCAGCAGTGAGTGGGCTTCCAGCTCCGAGACCCAGTACTTC.